Here is one T cell receptor beta chain with its context. These data come from a study of blood T cell repertoires in COVID-19. The overall study: Researchers got acute and convalescent COVID-19 samples from the United States, Italy and Spain. Sample material is recorded as cDNA or gDNA derived from T cells, B-cell-depleted T cells, or PBMCs.

The CDR3 is 14 amino acids. The germline V and J ends were trimmed by 4 bases and 7 bases, with 13 bases remaining between them. Germline V gene sequence: CDR1 LGHDT, CDR2 YNNKEL (reference sequence). Here immunoSEQ multiplex PCR was the method, and the copy in TCRdb shows in-frame clones only, minus some. The sample has approximately 120,000 clones, approximately 90% seen once. The chain is built from TRBV3-1 (or the pseudogene TRBV3-2) and TRBJ1-4; D not certain. Material for sequencing was peripheral blood. This TCR came from a human donor with acute or convalescent COVID-19. The donor label of this sample is uncertain. The CDR3 protein is CASSLTSAGEKLFF. The CDR3 DNA follows: TGTGCCAGCAGCCTTACGTCTGCGGGTGAAAAACTGTTTTTT.